Following are 12 T cell receptor beta chains from one sample sequenced in a study of CD8 T cells in Susac syndrome. Random hexamers served to reverse transcribe roughly 0.45 to 1 ug RNA. TCRdb itself ran the immunoSEQ multiplex PCR reads through MiXCR, one entry per CDR3 protein. The table has about 130,000 distinct CDR3 sequences, roughly 94% seen once; the top ten hold 0.095% to 0.15%. Sequenced: CD4+ T cells from PBMCs. These TCRs come from a human donor with multiple sclerosis.

The chain couples TRBV20-1 to TRBJ2-7; a possible D gene is TRBD2 (7 bases). Trimming took off 5 bases at V and 6 bases at J, with 17 bases between the two ends. The germline V gene encodes CDR1 DFQATT and CDR2 SNEGSKA (reference sequence). This CDR3 contains 13 residues. For the CDR3, the DNA is TGCAGTGCTGCTAAGGGGGGGCGCCTCGAGCAGTACTTC. Protein sequence: CSAAKGGRLEQYF.

The V gene is TRBV4-2, the J gene TRBJ1-4; TRBD1 aligns across 9 bases. Per germline, CDR1 LGHNA and CDR2 YNFKEQ. The ends lost 4 bases at V and 5 bases at J; junction bases unmatched: 8. This CDR3 contains 16 residues. The CDR3 sequence is CASSRFTGGGNEKLFF. As DNA, the CDR3 is TGTGCCAGCAGCCGGTTTACAGGGGGCGGGAATGAAAAACTGTTTTTT.

The V call is TRBV15, the J call TRBJ2-7; D unclear. The V gene lost 3 bases and the J gene lost 3 bases, with 15 bases spanning the gap. CDR3 length: 15 amino acids. Germline CDR1 and CDR2: LNHNV and YYDKDF (reference sequence). This chain's CDR3 is CATSSWAAVDYEQYF. The CDR3 nucleotides are TGTGCCACCAGCAGTTGGGCTGCGGTAGACTACGAGCAGTACTTC. The whole variable domain, filled in from reference TRBV15 and TRBJ2-7, reads DAMVIQNPRYQVTQFGKPVTLSCSQTLNHNVMYWYQQKSSQAPKLLFHYYDKDFNNEADTPDNFQSRRPNTSFCFLDIRSPGLGDTAMYLCATSSWAAVDYEQYFGPGTRLTVT.

The rearrangement links TRBV20-1 to TRBJ1-2; 9 nucleotides agree with TRBD1. The CDR3 extends over 16 amino acids. Trimming at V came to 5 bases and at J to 5 bases, leaving 15 bases not matched to a gene. Germline V gives CDR1 DFQATT, CDR2 SNEGSKA (reference sequence). CDR3 DNA: TGCAGTGCTCGAAACTCCAACAGGGGGCGAGTTTATGGCTACACCTTC. Amino acid sequence: CSARNSNRGRVYGYTF.

The chain joins TRBV3-1 to TRBJ2-3, with unresolved D. This CDR3 region has 12 residues. The germline gives CDR1 LGHDT, CDR2 YNNKEL (reference sequence). V lost 4 bases and J lost 4, with 6 bases in between. CDR3 amino acids: CASSRGADTQYF. The DNA for the CDR3 is TGTGCCAGCAGCCGGGGTGCAGATACGCAGTATTTT.

This clonotype has more than one count but fewer than ten. The V call is TRBV11-2, the J call TRBJ1-5; no firm D call. Deletions cut 5 bases from V and 1 base from J, with 12 bases between. CDR1 and CDR2 (germline): SGHAT, FQNNGV. There are 15 residues in the CDR3. CDR3 amino acids: CASSLGGLSNQPQHF. In DNA form, the CDR3 reads TGTGCCAGCAGCCTCGGAGGGCTAAGCAATCAGCCCCAGCATTTT.

V and J are TRBV6-5 and TRBJ2-3; 7 nucleotides align to TRBD2. The CDR3 totals 15 residues. Germline assignment: CDR1 MNHEY and CDR2 SVGAGI. The junction had 11 bases not matched to a gene; V was cut back by 3 bases and J by 8 bases. CDR3 sequence (DNA): TGTGCCAGCAGTTATAGGGGCAGGGAGGGGCGTACGCAGTATTTT. Its protein product is CASSYRGREGRTQYF.

This chain links TRBV9 with TRBJ1-1, with 7 nucleotides matching TRBD1. Germline CDR1 SGDLS, CDR2 YYNGEE. The CDR3 is 12 residues long. V dropped 3 bases and J dropped 6; count of bases not matched to a gene: 2. The CDR3 region is CASSGTGAEAFF. The DNA for the CDR3 is TGTGCCAGCAGCGGCACAGGGGCTGAAGCTTTCTTT.

The V and J genes are TRBV6-1 and TRBJ2-1, with a weak D call TRBD2 (5 bases). This CDR3 spans 16 amino acids. Germline lookup yields CDR1 MNHNS and CDR2 SASEGT. V was trimmed by 6 bases and J by 4 bases, leaving 19 bases between them. The CDR3 loop reads CASSPFGGGRYNEQFF. The DNA for the CDR3 is TGTGCCAGCAGCCCGTTCGGAGGCGGGCGGTACAATGAGCAGTTCTTC.

The J gene is TRBJ1-5, the V gene TRBV6-2 or TRBV6-3; weak D call: TRBD1 (5 bases). CDR3 size: 21 residues. Germline values: CDR1 MNHEY, CDR2 SVGEGT. V lost 0 bases to trimming and J lost 4 bases, with 28 bases between them. DNA for the CDR3: TGTGCCAGCAGTTACTCGAGATGGCAAAGCTCGGGGAAAGGGGTTAATCAGCCCCAGCATTTT. It is translated as CASSYSRWQSSGKGVNQPQHF.

V is TRBV29-1 and J is TRBJ2-5, with D unresolved. The germline CDR1 and CDR2 sequences are SQVTM and ANQGSEA. Trimming cost V 3 bases and J 5 bases, with 10 bases left between them. The length of the CDR3 is 12 residues. CDR3: CSVDWNGETQYF. CDR3 DNA sequence: TGCAGCGTTGATTGGAATGGGGAGACCCAGTACTTC. Full variable domain (missing parts from reference TRBV29-1 and TRBJ2-5): SAVISQKPSRDICQRGTSLTIQCQVDSQVTMMFWYRQQPGQSLTLIATANQGSEATYESGFVIDKFPISRPNLTFSTLTVSNMSPEDSSIYLCSVDWNGETQYFGPGTRLLVL.

The rearrangement uses TRBV7-2 and TRBJ1-2, with 7 bases aligning to TRBD1. The CDR3 runs 15 residues. Germline CDR1 reads SGHTA; CDR2 reads FQGNSA. J was trimmed by 4 bases and V by 2 bases; bases with no gene match: 7. The CDR3 protein is CASSLSRGQGYGYTF. The CDR3, as DNA: TGTGCCAGCAGCTTATCGAGGGGGCAGGGCTATGGCTACACCTTC. Combining the CDR3 with reference TRBV7-2 and TRBJ1-2 gives the whole variable domain GAGVSQSPSNKVTEKGKDVELRCDPISGHTALYWYRQSLGQGLEFLIYFQGNSAPDKSGLPSDRFSAERTGGSVSTLTIQRTQQEDSAVYLCASSLSRGQGYGYTFGSGTRLTVV.